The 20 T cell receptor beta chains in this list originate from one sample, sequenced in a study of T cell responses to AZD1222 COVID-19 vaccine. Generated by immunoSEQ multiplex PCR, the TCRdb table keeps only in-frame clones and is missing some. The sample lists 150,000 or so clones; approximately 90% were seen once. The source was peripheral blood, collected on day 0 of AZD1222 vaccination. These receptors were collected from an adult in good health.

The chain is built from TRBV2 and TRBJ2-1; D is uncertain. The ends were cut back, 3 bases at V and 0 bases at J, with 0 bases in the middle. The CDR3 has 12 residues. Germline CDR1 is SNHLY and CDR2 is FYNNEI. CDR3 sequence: CASSDSYNEQFF. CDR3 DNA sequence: TGTGCCAGCAGTGACTCCTACAATGAGCAGTTCTTC. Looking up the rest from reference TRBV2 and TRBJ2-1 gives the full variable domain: EPEVTQTPSHQVTQMGQEVILRCVPISNHLYFYWYRQILGQKVEFLVSFYNNEISEKSEIFDDQFSVERPDGSNFTLKIRSTKLEDSAMYFCASSDSYNEQFFGPGTRLTVL.

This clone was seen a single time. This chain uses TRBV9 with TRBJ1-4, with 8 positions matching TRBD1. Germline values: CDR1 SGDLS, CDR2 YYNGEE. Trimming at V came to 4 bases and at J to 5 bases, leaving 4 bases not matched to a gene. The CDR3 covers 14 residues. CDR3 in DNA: TGTGCCAGCAGCTTATGGGACAGGAATGAAAAACTGTTTTTT. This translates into CASSLWDRNEKLFF.

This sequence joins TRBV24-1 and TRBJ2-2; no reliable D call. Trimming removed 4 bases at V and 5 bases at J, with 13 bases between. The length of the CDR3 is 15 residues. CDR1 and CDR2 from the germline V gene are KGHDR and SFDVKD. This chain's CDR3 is CATSDPASGTGELFF. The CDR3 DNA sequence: TGTGCCACCAGTGACCCTGCATCGGGTACCGGGGAGCTGTTTTTT.

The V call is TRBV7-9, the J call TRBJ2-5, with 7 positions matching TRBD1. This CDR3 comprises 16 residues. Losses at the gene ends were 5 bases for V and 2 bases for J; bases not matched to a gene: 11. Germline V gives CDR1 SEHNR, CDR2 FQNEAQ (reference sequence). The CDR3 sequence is CASSETIGTVQETQYF. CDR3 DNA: TGTGCCAGCAGCGAGACCATCGGGACAGTTCAAGAGACCCAGTACTTC.

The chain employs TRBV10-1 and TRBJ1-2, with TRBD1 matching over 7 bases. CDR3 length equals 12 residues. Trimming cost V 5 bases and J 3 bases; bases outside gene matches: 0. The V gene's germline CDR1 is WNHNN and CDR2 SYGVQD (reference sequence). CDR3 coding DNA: TGCGCCAGCAGTCAGGGGGACTATGGCTACACCTTC. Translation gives CASSQGDYGYTF.

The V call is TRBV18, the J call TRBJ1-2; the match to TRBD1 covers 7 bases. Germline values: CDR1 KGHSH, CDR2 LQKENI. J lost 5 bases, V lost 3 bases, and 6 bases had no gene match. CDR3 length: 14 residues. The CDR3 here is CASSPDRDAYGYTF. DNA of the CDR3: TGTGCCAGCTCACCTGACAGGGACGCATATGGCTACACCTTC.

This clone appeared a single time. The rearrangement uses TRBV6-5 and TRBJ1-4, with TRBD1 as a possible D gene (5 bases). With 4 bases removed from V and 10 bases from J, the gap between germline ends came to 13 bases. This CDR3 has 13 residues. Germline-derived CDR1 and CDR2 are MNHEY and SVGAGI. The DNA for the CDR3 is TGTGCCAGCAGTTCGTCGAGGGGAAGAAAACTGTTTTTT. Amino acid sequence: CASSSSRGRKLFF.

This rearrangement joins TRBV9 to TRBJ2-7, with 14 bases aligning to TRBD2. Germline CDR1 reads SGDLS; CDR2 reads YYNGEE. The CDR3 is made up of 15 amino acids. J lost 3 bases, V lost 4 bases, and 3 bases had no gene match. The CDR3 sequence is CASSTGTSGGYEQYF. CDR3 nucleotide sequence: TGTGCCAGCAGCACCGGGACTAGCGGGGGCTACGAGCAGTACTTC.

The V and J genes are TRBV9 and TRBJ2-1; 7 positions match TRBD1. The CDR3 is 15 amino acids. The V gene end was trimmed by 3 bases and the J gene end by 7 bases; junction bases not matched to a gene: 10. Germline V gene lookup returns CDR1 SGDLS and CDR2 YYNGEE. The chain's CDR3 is CASSAMGQGDNEQFF. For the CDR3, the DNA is TGTGCCAGCAGCGCAATGGGGCAGGGGGATAATGAGCAGTTCTTC.

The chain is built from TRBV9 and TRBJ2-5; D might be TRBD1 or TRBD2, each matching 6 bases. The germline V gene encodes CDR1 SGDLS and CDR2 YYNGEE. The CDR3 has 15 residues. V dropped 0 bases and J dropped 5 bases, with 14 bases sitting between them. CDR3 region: CASSVDRGPQETQYF. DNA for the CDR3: TGTGCCAGCAGCGTAGACCGGGGGCCACAGGAGACCCAGTACTTC.

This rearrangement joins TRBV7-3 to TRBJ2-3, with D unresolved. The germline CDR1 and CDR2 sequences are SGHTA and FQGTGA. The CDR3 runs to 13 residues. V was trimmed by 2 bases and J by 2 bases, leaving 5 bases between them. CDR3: CASSLDSTDTQYF. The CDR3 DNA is TGTGCCAGCAGCTTAGACTCCACAGATACGCAGTATTTT. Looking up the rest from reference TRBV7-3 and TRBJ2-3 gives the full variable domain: GAGVSQTPSNKVTEKGKYVELRCDPISGHTALYWYRQSLGQGPEFLIYFQGTGAADDSGLPNDRFFAVRPEGSVSTLKIQRTERGDSAVYLCASSLDSTDTQYFGPGTRLTVL.

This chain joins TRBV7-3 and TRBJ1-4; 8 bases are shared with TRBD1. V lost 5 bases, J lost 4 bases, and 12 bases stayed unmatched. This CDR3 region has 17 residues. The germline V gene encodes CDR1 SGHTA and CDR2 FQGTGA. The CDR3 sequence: CASSPGPGGQVNEKLFF. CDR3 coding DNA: TGTGCCAGCAGCCCAGGCCCGGGGGGACAGGTTAATGAAAAACTGTTTTTT.

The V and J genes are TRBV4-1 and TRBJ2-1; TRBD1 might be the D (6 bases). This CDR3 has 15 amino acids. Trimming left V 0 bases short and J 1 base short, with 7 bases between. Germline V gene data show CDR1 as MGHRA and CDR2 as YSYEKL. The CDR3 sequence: CASSQEGGSYNEQFF. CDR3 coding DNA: TGCGCCAGCAGCCAAGAAGGGGGTTCCTACAATGAGCAGTTCTTC.

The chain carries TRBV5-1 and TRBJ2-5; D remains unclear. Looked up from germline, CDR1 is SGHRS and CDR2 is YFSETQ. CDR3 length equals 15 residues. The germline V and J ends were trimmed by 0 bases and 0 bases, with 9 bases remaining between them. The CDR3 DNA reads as TGCGCCAGCAGCTTGGGCAGTACAGACCAAGAGACCCAGTACTTC. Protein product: CASSLGSTDQETQYF.

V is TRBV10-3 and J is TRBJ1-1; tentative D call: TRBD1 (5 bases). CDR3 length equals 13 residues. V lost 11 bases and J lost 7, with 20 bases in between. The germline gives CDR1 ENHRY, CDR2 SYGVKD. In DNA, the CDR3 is TGTGCCTCACGGGGGTGGGCCACCGGTGAAGCTTTCTTT. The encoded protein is CASRGWATGEAFF.

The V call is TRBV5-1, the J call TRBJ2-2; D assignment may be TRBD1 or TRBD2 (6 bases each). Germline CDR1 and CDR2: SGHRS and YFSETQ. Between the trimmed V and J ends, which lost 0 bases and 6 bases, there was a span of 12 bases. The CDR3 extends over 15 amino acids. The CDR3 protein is CASSLDREVAGELFF. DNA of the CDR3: TGCGCCAGCAGCTTGGACAGGGAGGTGGCCGGGGAGCTGTTTTTT.

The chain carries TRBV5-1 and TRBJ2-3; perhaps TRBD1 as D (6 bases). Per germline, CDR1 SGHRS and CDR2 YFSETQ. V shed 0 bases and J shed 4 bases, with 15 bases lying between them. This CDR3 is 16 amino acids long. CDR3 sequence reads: CASSLAGTIASDTQYF. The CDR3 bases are TGCGCCAGCAGCTTGGCCGGGACAATAGCGTCAGATACGCAGTATTTT.

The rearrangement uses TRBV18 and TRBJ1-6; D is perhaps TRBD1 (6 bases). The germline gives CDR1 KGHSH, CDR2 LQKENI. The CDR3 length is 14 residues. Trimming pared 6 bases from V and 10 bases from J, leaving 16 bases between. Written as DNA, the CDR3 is TGTGCCAGCTCCCAGGTACAGGGTTTGTCACCCCTCCACTTT. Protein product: CASSQVQGLSPLHF.

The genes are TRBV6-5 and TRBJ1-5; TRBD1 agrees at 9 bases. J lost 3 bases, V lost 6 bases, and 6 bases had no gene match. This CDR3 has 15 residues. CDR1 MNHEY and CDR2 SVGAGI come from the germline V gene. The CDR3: CASRYGQGSNQPQHF. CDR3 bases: TGTGCCAGCAGGTACGGACAGGGGTCCAATCAGCCCCAGCATTTT.

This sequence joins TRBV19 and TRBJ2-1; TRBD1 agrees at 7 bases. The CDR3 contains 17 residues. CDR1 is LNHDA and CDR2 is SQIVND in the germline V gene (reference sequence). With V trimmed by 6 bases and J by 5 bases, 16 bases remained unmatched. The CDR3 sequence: CASSRQGSSTSDNEQFF. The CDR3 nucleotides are TGTGCCAGTAGCAGACAGGGCTCATCAACTAGTGACAATGAGCAGTTCTTC.